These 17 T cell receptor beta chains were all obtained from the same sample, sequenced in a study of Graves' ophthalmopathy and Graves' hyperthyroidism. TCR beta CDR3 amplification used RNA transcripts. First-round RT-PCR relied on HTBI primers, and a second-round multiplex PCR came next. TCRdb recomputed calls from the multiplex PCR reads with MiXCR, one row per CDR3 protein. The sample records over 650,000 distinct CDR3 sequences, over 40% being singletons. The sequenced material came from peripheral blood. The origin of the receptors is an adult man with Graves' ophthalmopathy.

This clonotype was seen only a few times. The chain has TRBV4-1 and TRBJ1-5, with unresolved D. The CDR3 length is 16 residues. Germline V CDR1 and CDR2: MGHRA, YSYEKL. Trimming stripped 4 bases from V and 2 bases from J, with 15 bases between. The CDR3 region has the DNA TGCGCCAGCAGCCGTAATAGGGTAGGTGGCAATCAGCCCCAGCATTTT. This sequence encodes CASSRNRVGGNQPQHF.

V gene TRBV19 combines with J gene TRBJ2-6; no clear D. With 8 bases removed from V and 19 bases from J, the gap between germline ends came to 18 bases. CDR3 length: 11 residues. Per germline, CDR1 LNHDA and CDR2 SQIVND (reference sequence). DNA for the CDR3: TGTGCCAGTCACCATCGGGCAGCCCAAACTTTC. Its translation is CASHHRAAQTF.

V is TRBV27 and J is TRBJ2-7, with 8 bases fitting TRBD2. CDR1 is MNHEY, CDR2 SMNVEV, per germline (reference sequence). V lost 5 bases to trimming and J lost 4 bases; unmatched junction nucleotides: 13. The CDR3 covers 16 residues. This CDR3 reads CASSHLGSGTGYEQYF. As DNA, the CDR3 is TGTGCCAGCAGTCACCTTGGTAGCGGGACGGGTTACGAGCAGTACTTC.

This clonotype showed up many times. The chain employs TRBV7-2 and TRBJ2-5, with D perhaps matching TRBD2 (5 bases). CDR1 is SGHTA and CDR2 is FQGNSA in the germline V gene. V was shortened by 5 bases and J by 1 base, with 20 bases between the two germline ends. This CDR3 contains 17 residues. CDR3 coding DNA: TGTGCCAGCAGCCATCCCAAGGCGGACTCCGCCCAAGAGACCCAGTACTTC. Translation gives CASSHPKADSAQETQYF.

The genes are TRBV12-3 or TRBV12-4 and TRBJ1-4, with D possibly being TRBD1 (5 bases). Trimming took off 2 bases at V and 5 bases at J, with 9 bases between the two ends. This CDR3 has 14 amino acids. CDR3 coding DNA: TGTGCCAGCAGTTTAATGGGGGGGAATGAAAAACTGTTTTTT. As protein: CASSLMGGNEKLFF.

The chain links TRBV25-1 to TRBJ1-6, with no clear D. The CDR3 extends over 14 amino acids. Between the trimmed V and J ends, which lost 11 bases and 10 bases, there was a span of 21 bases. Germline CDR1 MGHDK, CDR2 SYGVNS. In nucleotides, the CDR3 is TGTGCCTGGACCCGGGTGACCCTGAACTCACCCCTCCACTTT. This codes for CAWTRVTLNSPLHF.

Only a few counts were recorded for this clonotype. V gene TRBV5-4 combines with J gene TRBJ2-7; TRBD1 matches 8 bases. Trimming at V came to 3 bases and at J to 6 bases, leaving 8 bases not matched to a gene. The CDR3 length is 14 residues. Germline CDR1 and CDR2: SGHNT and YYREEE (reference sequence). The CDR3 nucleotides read TGTGCCAGCAGCTCAACCCAGGGGGCGGGCGAGCAGTACTTC. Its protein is CASSSTQGAGEQYF.

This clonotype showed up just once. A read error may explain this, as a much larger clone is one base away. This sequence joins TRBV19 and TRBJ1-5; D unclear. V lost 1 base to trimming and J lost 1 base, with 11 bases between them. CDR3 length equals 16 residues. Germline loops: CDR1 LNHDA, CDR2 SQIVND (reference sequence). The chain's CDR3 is CASSIVGWESNQPQHF. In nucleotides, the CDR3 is TGTGCCAGTAGTATAGTTGGTTGGGAGAGCAATCAGCCCCAGCATTTT.

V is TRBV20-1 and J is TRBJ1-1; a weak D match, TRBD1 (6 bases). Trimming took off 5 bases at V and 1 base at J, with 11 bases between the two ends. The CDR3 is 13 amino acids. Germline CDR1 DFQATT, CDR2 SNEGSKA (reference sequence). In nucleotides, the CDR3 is TGCAGTGCTGGACAGACCCCGAACACTGAAGCTTTCTTT. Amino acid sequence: CSAGQTPNTEAFF.

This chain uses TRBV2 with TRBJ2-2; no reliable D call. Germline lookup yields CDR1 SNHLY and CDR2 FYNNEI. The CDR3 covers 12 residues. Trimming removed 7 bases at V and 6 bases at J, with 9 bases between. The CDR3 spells CASKEPPGELFF. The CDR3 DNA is TGTGCCAGCAAGGAGCCGCCCGGGGAGCTGTTTTTT.

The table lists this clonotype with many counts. Here the CDR3 DNA reads TGCAGTGCTAGAGTTTTGACAGAAAATAATTCACCCCTCCACTTT. Amino acid sequence: CSARVLTENNSPLHF. This rearrangement joins TRBV20-1 to TRBJ1-6, with TRBD1 as a possible D gene (5 bases). The germline V gene encodes CDR1 DFQATT and CDR2 SNEGSKA (reference sequence). V shed 1 base and J shed 5 bases, with 12 bases lying between them. The CDR3 length is 15 residues.

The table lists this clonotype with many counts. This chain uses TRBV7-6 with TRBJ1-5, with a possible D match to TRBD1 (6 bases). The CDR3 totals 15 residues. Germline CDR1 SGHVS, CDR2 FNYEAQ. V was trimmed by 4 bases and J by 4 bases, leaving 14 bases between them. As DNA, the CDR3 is TGTGCCAGCAGCTCGGCAGGGGCGTGGAATCAGCCCCAGCATTTT. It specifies CASSSAGAWNQPQHF.

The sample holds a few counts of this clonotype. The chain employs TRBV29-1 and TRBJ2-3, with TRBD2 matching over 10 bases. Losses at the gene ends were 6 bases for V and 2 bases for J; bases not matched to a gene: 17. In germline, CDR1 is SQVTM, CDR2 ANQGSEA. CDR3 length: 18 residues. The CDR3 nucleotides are TGCAGCGTCGAACGCCCTCTGGGGACTAGCGAAACCACAGATACGCAGTATTTT. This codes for CSVERPLGTSETTDTQYF.

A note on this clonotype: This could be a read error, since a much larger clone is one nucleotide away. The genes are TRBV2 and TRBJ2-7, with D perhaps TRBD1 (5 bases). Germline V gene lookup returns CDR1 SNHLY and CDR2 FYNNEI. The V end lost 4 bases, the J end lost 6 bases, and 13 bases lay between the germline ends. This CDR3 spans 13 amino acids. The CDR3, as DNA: TGTGCCAGCAGTGGACAGAACCCATCCGAGCAGTACTTC. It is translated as CASSGQNPSEQYF.

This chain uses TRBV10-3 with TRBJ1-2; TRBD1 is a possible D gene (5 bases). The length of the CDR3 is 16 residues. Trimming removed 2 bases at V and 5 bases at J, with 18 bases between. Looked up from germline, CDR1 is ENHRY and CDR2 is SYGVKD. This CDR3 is CAISESGGGLSYGYTF. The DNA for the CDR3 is TGTGCCATCAGTGAGAGCGGTGGGGGTCTTTCTTATGGCTACACCTTC.

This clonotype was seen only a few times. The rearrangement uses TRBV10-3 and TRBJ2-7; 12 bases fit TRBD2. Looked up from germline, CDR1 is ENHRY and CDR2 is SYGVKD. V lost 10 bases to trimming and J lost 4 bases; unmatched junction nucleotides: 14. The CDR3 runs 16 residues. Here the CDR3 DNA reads TGTGCCAGCATAGGACGAGGGACTAGCGGGTTATACGAGCAGTACTTC. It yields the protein CASIGRGTSGLYEQYF.

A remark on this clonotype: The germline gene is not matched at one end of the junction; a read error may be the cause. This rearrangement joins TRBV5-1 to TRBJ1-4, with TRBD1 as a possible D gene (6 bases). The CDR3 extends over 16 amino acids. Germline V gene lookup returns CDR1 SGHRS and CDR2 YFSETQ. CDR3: CASSLDGRTANEELFF. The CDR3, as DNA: TGCGCCAGCAGCTTGGATGGGCGGACAGCTAATGAAGAACTGTTTTTT.